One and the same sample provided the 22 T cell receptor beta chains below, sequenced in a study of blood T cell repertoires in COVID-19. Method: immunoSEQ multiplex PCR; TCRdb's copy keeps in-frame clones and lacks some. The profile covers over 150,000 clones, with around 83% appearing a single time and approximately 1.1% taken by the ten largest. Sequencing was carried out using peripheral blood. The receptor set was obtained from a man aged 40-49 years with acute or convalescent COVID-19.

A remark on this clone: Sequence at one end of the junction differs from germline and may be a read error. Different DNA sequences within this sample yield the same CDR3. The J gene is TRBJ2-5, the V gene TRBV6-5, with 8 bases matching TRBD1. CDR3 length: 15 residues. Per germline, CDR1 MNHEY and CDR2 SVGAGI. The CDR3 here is CASSRGTGRWETQYF. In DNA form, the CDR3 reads TGCGCCAGCAGCCGCGGGACAGGTCGTTGGGAGACCCAGTACTTC.

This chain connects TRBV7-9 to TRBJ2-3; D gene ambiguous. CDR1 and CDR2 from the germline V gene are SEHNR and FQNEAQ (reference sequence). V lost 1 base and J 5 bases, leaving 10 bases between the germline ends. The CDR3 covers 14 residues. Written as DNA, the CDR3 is TGTGCCAGCAGCTTAGGGGCTGTGGGAGATACGCAGTATTTT. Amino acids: CASSLGAVGDTQYF.

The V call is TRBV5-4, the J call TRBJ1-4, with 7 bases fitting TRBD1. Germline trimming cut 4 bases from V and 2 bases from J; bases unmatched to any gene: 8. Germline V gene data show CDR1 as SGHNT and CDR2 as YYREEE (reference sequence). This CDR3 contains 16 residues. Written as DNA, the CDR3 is TGTGCCAGCAGCCCGGGACAGCCACTCACTAATGAAAAACTGTTTTTT. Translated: CASSPGQPLTNEKLFF. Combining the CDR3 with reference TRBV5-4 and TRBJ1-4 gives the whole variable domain ETGVTQSPTHLIKTRGQQVTLRCSSQSGHNTVSWYQQALGQGPQFIFQYYREEENGRGNFPPRFSGLQFPNYSSELNVNALELDDSALYLCASSPGQPLTNEKLFFGSGTQLSVL.

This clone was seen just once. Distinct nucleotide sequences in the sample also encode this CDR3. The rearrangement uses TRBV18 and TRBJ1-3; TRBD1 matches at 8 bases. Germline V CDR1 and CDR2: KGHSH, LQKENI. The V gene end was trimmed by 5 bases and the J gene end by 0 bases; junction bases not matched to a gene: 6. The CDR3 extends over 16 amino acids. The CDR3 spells CASSLGQASSGNTIYF. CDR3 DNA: TGTGCCAGCTCATTGGGACAGGCAAGCTCTGGAAACACCATATATTTT.

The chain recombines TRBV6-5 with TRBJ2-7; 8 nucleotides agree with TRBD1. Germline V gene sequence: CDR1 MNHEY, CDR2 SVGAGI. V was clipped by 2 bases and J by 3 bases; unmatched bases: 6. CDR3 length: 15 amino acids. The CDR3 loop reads CASSYSQGAIYEQYF. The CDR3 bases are TGTGCCAGCAGTTACAGCCAGGGGGCGATCTACGAGCAGTACTTC.

The CDR3 DNA sequence: TGCGCCAGCAGCCGACTCGGGACAGGGGATGGCTACACCTTC. Translated, it gives CASSRLGTGDGYTF. This rearrangement joins TRBV5-1 to TRBJ1-2; 10 bases match TRBD1. Trimming at V came to 4 bases and at J to 6 bases, leaving 6 bases not matched to a gene. The CDR3 sequence is 14 residues long. Germline values: CDR1 SGHRS, CDR2 YFSETQ.

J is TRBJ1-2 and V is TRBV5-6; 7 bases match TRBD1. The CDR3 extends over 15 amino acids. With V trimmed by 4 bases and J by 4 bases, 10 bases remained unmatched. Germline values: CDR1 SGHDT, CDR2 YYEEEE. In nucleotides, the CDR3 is TGTGCCAGCAGCACCGAAACAGGGGCAACCTATGGCTACACCTTC. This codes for CASSTETGATYGYTF. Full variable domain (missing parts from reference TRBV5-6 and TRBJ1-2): DAGVTQSPTHLIKTRGQQVTLRCSPKSGHDTVSWYQQALGQGPQFIFQYYEEEERQRGNFPDRFSGHQFPNYSSELNVNALLLGDSALYLCASSTETGATYGYTFGSGTRLTVV.

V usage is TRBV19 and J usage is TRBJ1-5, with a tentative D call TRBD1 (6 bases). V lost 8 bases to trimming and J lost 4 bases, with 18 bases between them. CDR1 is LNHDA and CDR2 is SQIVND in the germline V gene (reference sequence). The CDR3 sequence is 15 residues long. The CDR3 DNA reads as TGTGCCAGTGTCAGGGACATCAGTGGGAATCAGCCCCAGCATTTT. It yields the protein CASVRDISGNQPQHF.

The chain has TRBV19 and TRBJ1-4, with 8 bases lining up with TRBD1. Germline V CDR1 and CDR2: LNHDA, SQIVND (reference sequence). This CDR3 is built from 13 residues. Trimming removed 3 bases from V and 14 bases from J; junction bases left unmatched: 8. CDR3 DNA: TGTGCCAGTAGTATCTCTATTGGACAGGGTCTGTTTTTT. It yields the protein CASSISIGQGLFF.

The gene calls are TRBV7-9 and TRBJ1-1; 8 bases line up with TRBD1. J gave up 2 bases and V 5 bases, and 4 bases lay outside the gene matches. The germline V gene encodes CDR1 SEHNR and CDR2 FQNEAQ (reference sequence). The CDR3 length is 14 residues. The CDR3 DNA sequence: TGTGCCAGCAGCCAGGGGGCCTTAAACACTGAAGCTTTCTTT. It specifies CASSQGALNTEAFF.

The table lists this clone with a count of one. The chain's CDR3 is CASSDTGQGGQPQHF. CDR3 nucleotide sequence: TGTGCCAGCAGTGACACGGGACAGGGAGGTCAGCCCCAGCATTTT. The chain combines TRBV2 with TRBJ1-5; TRBD1 matches at 9 bases. Germline CDR1 reads SNHLY; CDR2 reads FYNNEI. This CDR3 has 15 residues. J lost 6 bases, V lost 3 bases, and 6 bases had no gene match.

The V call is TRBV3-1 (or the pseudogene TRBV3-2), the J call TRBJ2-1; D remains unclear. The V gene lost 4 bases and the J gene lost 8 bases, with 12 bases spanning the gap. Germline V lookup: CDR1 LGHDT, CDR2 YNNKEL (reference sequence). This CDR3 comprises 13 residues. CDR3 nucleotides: TGTGCCAGCAGCCGTGACTGGTACGATGAGCAGTTCTTC. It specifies CASSRDWYDEQFF.

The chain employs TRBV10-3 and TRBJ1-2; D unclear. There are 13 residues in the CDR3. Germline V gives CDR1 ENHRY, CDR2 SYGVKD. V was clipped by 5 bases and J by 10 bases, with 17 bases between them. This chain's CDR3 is CAISPTGNSNYTF. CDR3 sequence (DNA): TGTGCCATCAGTCCGACGGGGAACTCGAACTACACCTTC.

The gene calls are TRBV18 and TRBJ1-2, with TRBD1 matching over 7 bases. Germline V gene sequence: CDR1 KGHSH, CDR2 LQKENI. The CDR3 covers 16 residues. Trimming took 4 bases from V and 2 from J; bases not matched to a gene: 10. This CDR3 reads CASSQTGDSRNYGYTF. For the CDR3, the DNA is TGTGCCAGCTCACAAACAGGGGACTCCCGAAACTATGGCTACACCTTC.

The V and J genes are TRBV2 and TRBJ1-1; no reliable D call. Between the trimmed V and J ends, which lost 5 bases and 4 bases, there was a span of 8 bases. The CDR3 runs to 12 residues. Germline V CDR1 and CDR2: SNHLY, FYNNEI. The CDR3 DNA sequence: TGTGCCAGCAGTTACAGTGGCACTGAAGCTTTCTTT. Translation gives CASSYSGTEAFF. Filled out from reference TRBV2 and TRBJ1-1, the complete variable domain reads EPEVTQTPSHQVTQMGQEVILRCVPISNHLYFYWYRQILGQKVEFLVSFYNNEISEKSEIFDDQFSVERPDGSNFTLKIRSTKLEDSAMYFCASSYSGTEAFFGQGTRLTVV.

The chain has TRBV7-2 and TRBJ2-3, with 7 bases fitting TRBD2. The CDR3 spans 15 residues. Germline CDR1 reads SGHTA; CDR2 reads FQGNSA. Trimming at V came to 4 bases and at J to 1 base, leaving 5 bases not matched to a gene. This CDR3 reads CASSWGLRGTDTQYF. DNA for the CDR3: TGTGCCAGCAGCTGGGGACTAAGGGGCACAGATACGCAGTATTTT.

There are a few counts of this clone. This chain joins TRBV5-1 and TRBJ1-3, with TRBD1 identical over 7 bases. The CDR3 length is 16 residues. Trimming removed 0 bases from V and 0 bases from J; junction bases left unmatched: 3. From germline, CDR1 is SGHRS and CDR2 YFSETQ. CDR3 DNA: TGCGCCAGCAGCTTGGAGGGGGCCTACTCTGGAAACACCATATATTTT. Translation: CASSLEGAYSGNTIYF. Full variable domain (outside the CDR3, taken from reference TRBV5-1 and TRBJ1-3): KAGVTQTPRYLIKTRGQQVTLSCSPISGHRSVSWYQQTPGQGLQFLFEYFSETQRNKGNFPGRFSGRQFSNSRSEMNVSTLELGDSALYLCASSLEGAYSGNTIYFGEGSWLTVV.

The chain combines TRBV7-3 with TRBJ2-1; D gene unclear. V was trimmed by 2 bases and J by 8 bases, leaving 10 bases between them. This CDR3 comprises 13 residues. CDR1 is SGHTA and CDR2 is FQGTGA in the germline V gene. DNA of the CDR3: TGTGCCAGCAGCTTACTTACCGGGTATGAGCAGTTCTTC. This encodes CASSLLTGYEQFF. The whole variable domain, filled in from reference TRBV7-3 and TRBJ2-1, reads GAGVSQTPSNKVTEKGKYVELRCDPISGHTALYWYRQSLGQGPEFLIYFQGTGAADDSGLPNDRFFAVRPEGSVSTLKIQRTERGDSAVYLCASSLLTGYEQFFGPGTRLTVL.

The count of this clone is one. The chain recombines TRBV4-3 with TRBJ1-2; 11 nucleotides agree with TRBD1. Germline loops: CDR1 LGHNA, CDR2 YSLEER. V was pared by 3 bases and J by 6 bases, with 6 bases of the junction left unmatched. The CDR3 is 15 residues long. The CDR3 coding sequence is TGCGCCAGCAGCCAGGGACAGGGGGAAATTGATGGCTACACCTTC. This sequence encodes CASSQGQGEIDGYTF.

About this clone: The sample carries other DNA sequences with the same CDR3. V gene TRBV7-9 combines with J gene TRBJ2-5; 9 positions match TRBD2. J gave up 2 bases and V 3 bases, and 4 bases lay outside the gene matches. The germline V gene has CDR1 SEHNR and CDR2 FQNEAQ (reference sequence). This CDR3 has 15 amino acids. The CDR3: CASSLTSGGQETQYF. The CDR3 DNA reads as TGTGCCAGCAGCTTGACTAGCGGCGGGCAAGAGACCCAGTACTTC.

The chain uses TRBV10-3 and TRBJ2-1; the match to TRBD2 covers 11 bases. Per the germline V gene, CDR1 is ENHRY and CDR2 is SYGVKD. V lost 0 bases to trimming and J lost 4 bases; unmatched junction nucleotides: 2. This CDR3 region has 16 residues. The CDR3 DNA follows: TGTGCCATCAGTGAGTCTAGCGGGGGGGTTTACAATGAGCAGTTCTTC. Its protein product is CAISESSGGVYNEQFF.

CDR3 amino acids: CASAESGEQYF. CDR3 DNA sequence: TGTGCCAGCGCTGAGTCTGGCGAGCAGTACTTC. V usage is TRBV12-3 or TRBV12-4 and J usage is TRBJ2-7; no clear D. Trimming took off 8 bases at V and 6 bases at J, with 11 bases between the two ends. CDR3 size: 11 residues.